Listed below are T cell receptor beta chains from one sample, sequenced in a study of beta chain features in type 1 diabetes. Clones were read by immunoSEQ multiplex PCR, and TCRdb kept only the in-frame ones, dropping some. The sample carries a few hundred thousand clones, roughly 16% recorded once. Material: naive CD4+ T cells from blood. These receptors were taken from a woman younger than 35 in good health. Each CDR3 is given with its conserved first and last residue. D genes are given only for firm matches. Rows may omit the clone size; those that give it use once, few, many or a size class.

D: NA
J: TRBJ2-1
size: few
V: TRBV29-1
DNA: NA
CDR3: CSVGWGTSGFF

D: TRBD2
J: TRBJ2-2
size: NA
V: TRBV2
DNA: TGTGCCAGCAGAGAGCGGGAGTGGAACACCGGGGAGCTGTTTTTT
CDR3: CASREREWNTGELFF

D: TRBD1
J: TRBJ1-1
size: NA
V: TRBV2
DNA: TGTGCCAGCAGGGGACAGACTCCCAACACTGAAGCTTTCTTT
CDR3: CASRGQTPNTEAFF

D: NA
J: TRBJ2-5
size: few
V: TRBV29-1
DNA: TGCAGCGTTGGAGGGGGCGCGGGGGAGACCCAGTACTTC
CDR3: CSVGGGAGETQYF

D: TRBD2
J: TRBJ2-1
size: NA
V: TRBV4-2
DNA: TGTGCCAGCAGCCAAGGGCTAGCGGGAAATAATGAGCAGTTCTTC
CDR3: CASSQGLAGNNEQFF

D: NA
J: TRBJ1-5
size: few
V: TRBV7-9
DNA: TGTGCCAGCAGCTTAGGGCATCAGCCCCAGCATTTT
CDR3: CASSLGHQPQHF

D: NA
J: TRBJ2-7
size: few
V: TRBV13
DNA: TGTGCCAGCAGCGCCGCAGACAGGACCTGGGAGCAGTACTTC
CDR3: CASSAADRTWEQYF

D: TRBD2
J: TRBJ2-1
size: once
V: TRBV30
DNA: TGTGCCTGGAGTGTACTTAGCGGGTTCTACAATGAGCAGTTCTTC
CDR3: CAWSVLSGFYNEQFF

D: TRBD2
J: TRBJ2-5
size: few
V: TRBV15
DNA: TGTGCCACCAGCAGAGCGCTAGCGGGTAATCAAGAGACCCAGTACTTC
CDR3: CATSRALAGNQETQYF

D: NA
J: TRBJ2-7
size: NA
V: TRBV28
DNA: TGTGCCAGCAGTCGAACAGGGAACTACGAGCAGTACTTC
CDR3: CASSRTGNYEQYF

D: TRBD1
J: TRBJ1-2
size: NA
V: TRBV29-1
DNA: TGCAGCGTTGACTGGACAGGGGGCACGGCTAACTATGGCTACACCTTC
CDR3: CSVDWTGGTANYGYTF

D: NA
J: TRBJ2-7
size: few
V: TRBV18
DNA: TGTGCCAGCTCACCACCTAACGGGGGTTTAACCTACGAGCAGTACTTC
CDR3: CASSPPNGGLTYEQYF

D: NA
J: TRBJ1-2
size: few
V: TRBV9
DNA: TGTGCCAGCAGCGCGACAGAAATTGACTATGGCTACACCTTC
CDR3: CASSATEIDYGYTF

D: TRBD2
J: TRBJ2-1
size: NA
V: TRBV7-9
DNA: TGTGCCAGCAGCTTAATTGGGACTAGCGGGATTATCTCCTACAATGAGCAGTTCTTC
CDR3: CASSLIGTSGIISYNEQFF

D: NA
J: TRBJ1-4
size: NA
V: TRBV19
DNA: TGTGCCAGTAGTCTACAGGCCCGAGTGGATGAAAAACTGTTTTTT
CDR3: CASSLQARVDEKLFF

D: TRBD2
J: TRBJ2-7
size: few
V: TRBV4-3
DNA: TGCGCCAGCAGCCAAGAAGCTAGCGGGGCCTATCAATACGAGCAGTACTTC
CDR3: CASSQEASGAYQYEQYF

D: NA
J: TRBJ2-1
size: few
V: TRBV9
DNA: TGTGCCAGCAGCGTAGAATTTGATCGGCGGGAGCAGTTCTTC
CDR3: CASSVEFDRREQFF

D: TRBD1
J: TRBJ1-2
size: few
V: TRBV5-1
DNA: TGCGCCAGCAGCTTGGGGGACAGGGCTACCTCCTATGGCTACACCTTC
CDR3: CASSLGDRATSYGYTF

D: NA
J: TRBJ2-2
size: NA
V: TRBV7-8
DNA: TGTGCCAGCAGCTACCGCCCGGATCGGGTCGGGGAGCTGTTTTTT
CDR3: CASSYRPDRVGELFF

D: NA
J: TRBJ1-2
size: NA
V: TRBV4-2
DNA: TGTGCCAGCAGCCTCCCAGACAGAGCTAACTATGGCTACACCTTC
CDR3: CASSLPDRANYGYTF

D: TRBD2
J: TRBJ2-1
size: few
V: TRBV6-1
DNA: TGTGCCAGCAGTAGCGGGAGGATCGACAATGAGCAGTTCTTC
CDR3: CASSSGRIDNEQFF

D: NA
J: TRBJ2-2
size: NA
V: TRBV29-1
DNA: TGCAGCGTTAAGGACAGGAACACCGGGGAGCTGTTTTTT
CDR3: CSVKDRNTGELFF

D: TRBD1
J: TRBJ2-5
size: NA
V: TRBV29-1
DNA: TGCAGCGTCGGGACAGGGGGCCGGGAGACCCAGTACTTC
CDR3: CSVGTGGRETQYF

D: TRBD1
J: TRBJ2-2
size: few
V: TRBV5-1
DNA: TGCGCCAGCAGTCCTACAGGGGACGGGGAGCTGTTTTTT
CDR3: CASSPTGDGELFF

D: TRBD1
J: TRBJ2-3
size: NA
V: TRBV29-1
DNA: TGCAGCGCCCCGACAGGGTATGGTAGCACAGATACGCAGTATTTT
CDR3: CSAPTGYGSTDTQYF

D: NA
J: TRBJ2-1
size: NA
V: TRBV29-1
DNA: TGCAGCGAGAGTTACTTCTCCTACAATGAGCAGTTCTTC
CDR3: CSESYFSYNEQFF

D: NA
J: TRBJ2-7
size: few
V: TRBV29-1
DNA: TGCAGCGTCACACTAGGGGGAGCCTCCTACGAGCAGTACTTC
CDR3: CSVTLGGASYEQYF

D: TRBD2
J: TRBJ2-1
size: NA
V: TRBV27
DNA: TGTGCCAGCAGTCCTACTAGCGGGAGCTTCTACAATGAGCAGTTCTTC
CDR3: CASSPTSGSFYNEQFF

D: NA
J: TRBJ2-7
size: once
V: TRBV18
DNA: TGTGCCAGCTCACCTTTAGGCGGGACTCGCGGGTCCTACGAGCAGTACTTC
CDR3: CASSPLGGTRGSYEQYF